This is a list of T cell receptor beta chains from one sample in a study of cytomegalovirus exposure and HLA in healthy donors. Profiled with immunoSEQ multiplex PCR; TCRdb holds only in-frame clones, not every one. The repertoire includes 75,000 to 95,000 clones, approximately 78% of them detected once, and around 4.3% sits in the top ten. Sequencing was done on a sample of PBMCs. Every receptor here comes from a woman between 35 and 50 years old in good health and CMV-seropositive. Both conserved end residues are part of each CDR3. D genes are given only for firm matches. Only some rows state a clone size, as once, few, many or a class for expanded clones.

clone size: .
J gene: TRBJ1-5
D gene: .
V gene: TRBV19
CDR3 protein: CASSIQINSNQPQHF
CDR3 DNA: TGTGCCAGTAGTATTCAGATAAATAGCAATCAGCCCCAGCATTTT

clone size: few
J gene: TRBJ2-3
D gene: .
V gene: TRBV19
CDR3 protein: CASSDRGSTDTQYF
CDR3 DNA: TGTGCCAGTAGTGACCGGGGTTCCACAGATACGCAGTATTTT

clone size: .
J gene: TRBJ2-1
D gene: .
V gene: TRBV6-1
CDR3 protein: CASGYLGGEQFF
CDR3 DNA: TGTGCCAGCGGATACTTGGGGGGTGAGCAGTTCTTC

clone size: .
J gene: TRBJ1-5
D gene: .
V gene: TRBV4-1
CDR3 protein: CASSPVGRASNQPQHF
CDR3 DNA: TGCGCCAGCAGCCCAGTTGGGAGGGCCAGCAATCAGCCCCAGCATTTT

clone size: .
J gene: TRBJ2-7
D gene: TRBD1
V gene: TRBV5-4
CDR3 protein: CASSQVDRDSSYEQYF
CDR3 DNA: TGCGCCAGCAGCCAAGTCGACCGGGACAGCTCCTACGAGCAGTACTTC

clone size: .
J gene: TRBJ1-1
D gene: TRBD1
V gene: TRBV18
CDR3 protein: CASSDRALTEAFF
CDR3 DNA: TGTGCCAGCTCCGACAGGGCTCTCACTGAAGCTTTCTTT

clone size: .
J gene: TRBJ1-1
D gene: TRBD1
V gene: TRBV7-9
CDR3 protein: CASSDRDTEAFF
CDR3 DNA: TGTGCCAGCAGCGACAGGGACACTGAAGCTTTCTTT

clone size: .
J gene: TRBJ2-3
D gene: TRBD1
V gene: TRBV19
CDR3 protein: CASSEDRGRADTQYF
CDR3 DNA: TGTGCCAGTAGTGAGGACAGGGGGCGCGCAGATACGCAGTATTTT

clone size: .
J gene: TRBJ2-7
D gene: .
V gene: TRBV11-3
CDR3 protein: CASILIWRVHEQYF
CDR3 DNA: TGTGCCAGCATCCTTATATGGAGGGTCCACGAGCAGTACTTC

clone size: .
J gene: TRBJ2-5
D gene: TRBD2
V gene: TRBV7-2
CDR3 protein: CASSLGLAGRETQYF
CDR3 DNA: TGTGCCAGCAGCCTGGGACTAGCTGGACGGGAGACCCAGTACTTC

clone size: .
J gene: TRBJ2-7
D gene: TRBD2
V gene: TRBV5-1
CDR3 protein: CASSLMREGLYEQYF
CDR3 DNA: TGCGCCAGCAGCTTAATGCGGGAGGGCCTCTACGAGCAGTACTTC

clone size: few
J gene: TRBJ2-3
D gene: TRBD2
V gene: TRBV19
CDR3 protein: CASSILADTTDTQYF
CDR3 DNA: TGTGCCAGTAGTATACTAGCGGATACCACAGATACGCAGTATTTT

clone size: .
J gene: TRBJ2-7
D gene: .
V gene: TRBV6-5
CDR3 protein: CASSYIARDRHEQYF
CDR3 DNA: TGTGCCAGCAGTTACATCGCCAGGGATCGCCACGAGCAGTACTTC

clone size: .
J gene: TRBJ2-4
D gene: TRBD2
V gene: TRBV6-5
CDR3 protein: CACETSGLKNIQYF
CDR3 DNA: TGTGCCTGCGAGACTAGCGGTCTTAAAAACATTCAGTACTTC

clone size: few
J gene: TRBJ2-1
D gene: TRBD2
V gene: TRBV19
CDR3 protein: CASSLRGGSASSSYNEQFF
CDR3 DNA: TGTGCCAGTAGTTTAAGGGGCGGGAGTGCATCGAGCTCCTACAATGAGCAGTTCTTC

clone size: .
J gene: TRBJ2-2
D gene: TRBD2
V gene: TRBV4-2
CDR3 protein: CASSQRREVAGELFF
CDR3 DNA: TGTGCCAGCAGCCAGCGGCGGGAGGTGGCCGGGGAGCTGTTTTTT

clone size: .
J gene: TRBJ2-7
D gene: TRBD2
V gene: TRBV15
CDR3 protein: CATSRDLVAGGAYEQYF
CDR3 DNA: TGTGCCACCAGCAGAGATTTAGTAGCGGGGGGGGCCTACGAGCAGTACTTC

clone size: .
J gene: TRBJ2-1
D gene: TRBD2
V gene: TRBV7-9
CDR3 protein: CASSILAGLSYNEQFF
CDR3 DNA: TGTGCCAGCAGCATTTTAGCGGGACTCTCCTACAATGAGCAGTTCTTC

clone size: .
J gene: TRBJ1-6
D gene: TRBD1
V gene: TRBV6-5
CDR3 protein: CASGSGQGYNSPLHF
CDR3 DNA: TGTGCCAGCGGGTCGGGACAGGGGTATAATTCACCCCTCCACTTT

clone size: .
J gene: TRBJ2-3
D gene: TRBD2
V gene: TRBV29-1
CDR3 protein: CSVVGLGAGESDTQYF
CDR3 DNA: TGCAGCGTTGTGGGCTTGGGCGCGGGAGAATCAGATACGCAGTATTTT

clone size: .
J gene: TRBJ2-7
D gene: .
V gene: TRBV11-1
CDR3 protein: CASSSRPGQPNSYEQYF
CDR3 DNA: TGTGCCAGCAGCTCCCGCCCTGGACAGCCGAACTCCTACGAGCAGTACTTC

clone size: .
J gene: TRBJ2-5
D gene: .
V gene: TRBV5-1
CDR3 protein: CASSLVTQETQYF
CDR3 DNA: TGCGCCAGCAGCTTGGTCACTCAAGAGACCCAGTACTTC

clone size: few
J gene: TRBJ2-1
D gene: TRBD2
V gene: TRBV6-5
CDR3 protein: CASSMGLAEYNEQFF
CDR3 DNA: TGTGCCAGCAGTATGGGACTAGCGGAATACAATGAGCAGTTCTTC

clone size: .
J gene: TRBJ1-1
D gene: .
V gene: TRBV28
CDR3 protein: CASSFSARDNALNTEAFF
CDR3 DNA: TGTGCCAGCAGTTTTTCGGCCCGGGACAATGCTCTGAACACTGAAGCTTTCTTT

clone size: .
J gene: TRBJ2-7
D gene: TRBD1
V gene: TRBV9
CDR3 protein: CASSVDRVAEQYF
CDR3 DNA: TGTGCCAGCAGCGTGGACAGGGTTGCCGAGCAGTACTTC

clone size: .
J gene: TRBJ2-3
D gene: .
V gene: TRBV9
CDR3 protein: CASSIRGTSTDTQYF
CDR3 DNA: TGTGCCAGCAGCATCAGGGGGACTAGCACAGATACGCAGTATTTT

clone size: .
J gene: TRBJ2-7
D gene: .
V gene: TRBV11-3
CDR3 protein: CASSQLPGLSYEQYF
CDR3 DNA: TGTGCCAGCAGCCAACTACCGGGACTCTCCTACGAGCAGTACTTC

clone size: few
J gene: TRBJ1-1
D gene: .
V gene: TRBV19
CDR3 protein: CASSIVPPGTEAFF
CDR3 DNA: TGTGCCAGTAGTATTGTGCCCCCCGGGACTGAAGCTTTCTTT

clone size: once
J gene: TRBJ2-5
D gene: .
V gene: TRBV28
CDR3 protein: CASSLREETQYF
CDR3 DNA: TGTGCCAGCAGTCTCAGGGAAGAGACCCAGTACTTC

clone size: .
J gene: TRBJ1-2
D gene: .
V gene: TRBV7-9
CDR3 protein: CASSLAQLQTSYGYTF
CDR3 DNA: TGTGCCAGCAGCTTAGCGCAACTCCAGACTAGCTATGGCTACACCTTC

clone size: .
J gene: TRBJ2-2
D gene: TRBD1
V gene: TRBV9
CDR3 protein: CASSVAQGIGELFF
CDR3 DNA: TGTGCCAGCAGCGTAGCACAGGGGATTGGGGAGCTGTTTTTT

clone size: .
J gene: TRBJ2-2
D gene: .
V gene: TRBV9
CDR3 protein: CASSVDTHGLNTGELFF
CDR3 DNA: TGTGCCAGCAGCGTAGATACCCACGGGTTGAACACCGGGGAGCTGTTTTTT

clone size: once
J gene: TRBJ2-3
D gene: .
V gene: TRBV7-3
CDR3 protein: CASSPRGAKNTDTQYF
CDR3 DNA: TGTGCCAGCAGCCCACGGGGGGCCAAGAACACAGATACGCAGTATTTT

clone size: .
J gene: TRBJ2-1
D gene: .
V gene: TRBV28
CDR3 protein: CASRPPRRLDSYNEQFF
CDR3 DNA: TGTGCCAGCAGGCCCCCCCGCCGACTAGACTCCTACAATGAGCAGTTCTTC

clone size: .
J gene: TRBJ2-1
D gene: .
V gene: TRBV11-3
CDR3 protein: CASQLRLRLNNEQFF
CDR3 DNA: TGTGCCAGCCAGCTACGCCTTAGACTTAACAATGAGCAGTTCTTC

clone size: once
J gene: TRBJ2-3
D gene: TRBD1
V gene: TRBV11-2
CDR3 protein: CASSGVTGGPDTQYF
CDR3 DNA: TGTGCCAGCAGCGGGGTGACAGGGGGCCCAGATACGCAGTATTTT

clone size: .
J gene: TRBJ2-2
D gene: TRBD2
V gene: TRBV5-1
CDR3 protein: CASSGFGTTSNTGELFF
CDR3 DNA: TGCGCCAGCAGCGGTTTTGGGACTACCTCGAACACCGGGGAGCTGTTTTTT

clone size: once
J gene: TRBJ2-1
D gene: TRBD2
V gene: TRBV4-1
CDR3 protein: CASSPTGLGTSGTPYYNEQFF
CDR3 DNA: TGCGCCAGCAGCCCGACCGGTCTCGGGACTAGCGGGACCCCCTATTACAATGAGCAGTTCTTC

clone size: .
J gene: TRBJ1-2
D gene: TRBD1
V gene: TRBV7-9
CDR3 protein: CASSWTGDNYGYTF
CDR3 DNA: TGTGCCAGCAGCTGGACAGGAGATAACTATGGCTACACCTTC

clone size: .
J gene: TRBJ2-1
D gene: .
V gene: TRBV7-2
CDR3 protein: CASSLAAGTYNEQFF
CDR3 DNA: TGTGCCAGCAGCTTAGCGGCGGGGACTTACAATGAGCAGTTCTTC

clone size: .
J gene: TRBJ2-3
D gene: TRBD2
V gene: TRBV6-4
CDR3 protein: CASSPGTTNTDTQYF
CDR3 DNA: TGTGCCAGCAGCCCCGGGACTACTAACACAGATACGCAGTATTTT

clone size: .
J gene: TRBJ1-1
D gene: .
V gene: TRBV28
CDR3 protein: CASSSSNTEAFF
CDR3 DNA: TGTGCCAGCAGTTCCTCGAACACTGAAGCTTTCTTT

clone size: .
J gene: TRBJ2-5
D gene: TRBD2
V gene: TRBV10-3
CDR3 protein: CAISSPGASGTETQYF
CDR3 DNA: TGTGCCATCAGTTCCCCCGGGGCTAGCGGGACGGAGACCCAGTACTTC

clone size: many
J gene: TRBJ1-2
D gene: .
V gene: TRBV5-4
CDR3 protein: CASSSQGGYGYTF
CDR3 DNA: TGTGCCAGCAGCTCACAGGGCGGCTATGGCTACACCTTC

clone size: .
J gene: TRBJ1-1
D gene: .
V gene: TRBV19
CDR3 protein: CASSMISAGANTEAFF
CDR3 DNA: TGTGCCAGTAGTATGATTTCCGCAGGGGCGAACACTGAAGCTTTCTTT

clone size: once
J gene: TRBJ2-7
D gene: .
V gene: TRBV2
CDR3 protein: CASRGPTAVSHPGEQYF
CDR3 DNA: TGTGCCAGCAGAGGTCCGACAGCAGTATCCCATCCGGGTGAGCAGTACTTC

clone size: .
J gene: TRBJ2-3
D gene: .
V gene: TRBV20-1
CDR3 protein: CSAHFTDTQYF
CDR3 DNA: TGCAGTGCGCACTTCACAGATACGCAGTATTTT

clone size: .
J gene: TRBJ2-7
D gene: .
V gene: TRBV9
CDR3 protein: CASSVMGGPYEQYF
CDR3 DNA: TGTGCCAGCAGCGTGATGGGGGGGCCGTACGAGCAGTACTTC

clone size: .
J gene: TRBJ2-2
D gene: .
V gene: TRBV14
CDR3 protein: CASSQIKNTGELFF
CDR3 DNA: TGTGCCAGCAGCCAAATTAAGAACACCGGGGAGCTGTTTTTT

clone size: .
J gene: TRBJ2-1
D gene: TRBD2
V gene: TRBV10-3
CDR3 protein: CAISEVAGGRNEQFF
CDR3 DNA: TGTGCCATCAGTGAGGTAGCGGGAGGGCGAAATGAGCAGTTCTTC

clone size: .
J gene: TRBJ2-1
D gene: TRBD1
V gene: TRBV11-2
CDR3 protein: CASSLGTGEYEQFF
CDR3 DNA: TGTGCCAGCAGCTTGGGGACAGGGGAGTATGAGCAGTTCTTC

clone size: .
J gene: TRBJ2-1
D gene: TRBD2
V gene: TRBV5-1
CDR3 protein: CASRLAGLNNEQFF
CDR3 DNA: TGCGCCAGCAGATTAGCGGGCCTAAACAATGAGCAGTTCTTC

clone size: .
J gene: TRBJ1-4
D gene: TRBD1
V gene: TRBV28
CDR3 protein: CASSFSGGSNEKLFF
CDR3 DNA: TGTGCCAGCAGTTTTTCAGGGGGATCTAATGAAAAACTGTTTTTT

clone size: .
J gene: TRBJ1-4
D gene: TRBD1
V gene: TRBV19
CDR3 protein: CASRYTFRGREKLFF
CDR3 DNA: TGTGCCAGTAGGTACACCTTCAGGGGGCGTGAAAAACTGTTTTTT